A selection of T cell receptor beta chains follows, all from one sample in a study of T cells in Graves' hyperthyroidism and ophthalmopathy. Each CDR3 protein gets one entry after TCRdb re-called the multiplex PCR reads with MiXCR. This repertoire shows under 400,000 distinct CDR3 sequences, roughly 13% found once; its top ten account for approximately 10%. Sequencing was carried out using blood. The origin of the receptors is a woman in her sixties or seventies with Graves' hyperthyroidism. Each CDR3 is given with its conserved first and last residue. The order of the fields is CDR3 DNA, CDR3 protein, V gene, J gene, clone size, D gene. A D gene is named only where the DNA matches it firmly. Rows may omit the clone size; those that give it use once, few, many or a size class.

DNA: TGCAGTGCTAGAGATATGGGTTCCTACAATGAGCAGTTCTTC
CDR3: CSARDMGSYNEQFF
V: TRBV20-1
J: TRBJ2-1
size: many
D: .

DNA: TGTGCCACCAGTGATCCCCGGAAACCCACCTACGAGCAGTACTTC
CDR3: CATSDPRKPTYEQYF
V: TRBV24-1
J: TRBJ2-7
size: .
D: .

DNA: TGTGCCACCAGCAGAGATTTGGGACTGGAAGCTTTCTTT
CDR3: CATSRDLGLEAFF
V: TRBV15
J: TRBJ1-1
size: few
D: .

DNA: TGCGCCAGCAGTGCGCAGGACTGGAGGGGTGGCTACACCTTC
CDR3: CASSAQDWRGGYTF
V: TRBV10-2
J: TRBJ1-2
size: many
D: .

DNA: TGTGCCAGCAGAAAGACAGGGGACAATGAGCAGTTCTTC
CDR3: CASRKTGDNEQFF
V: TRBV6-1
J: TRBJ2-1
size: .
D: TRBD1

DNA: TGCAGCGTTTCCGGGACACTTAACACTGAAGCTTTCTTT
CDR3: CSVSGTLNTEAFF
V: TRBV29-1
J: TRBJ1-1
size: .
D: .

DNA: TGCAGTGCTAATCCCGGACTAGCGAAAACCTACGAGCAGTACTTC
CDR3: CSANPGLAKTYEQYF
V: TRBV20-1
J: TRBJ2-7
size: many
D: TRBD2

DNA: TGTGCCAGCAGCTTAATGGGGCGTGAGCAGTTCTTC
CDR3: CASSLMGREQFF
V: TRBV7-3
J: TRBJ2-1
size: many
D: .

DNA: TGTGCCACCAGTGAACGTGACAGGGGAACCCAGCATTTT
CDR3: CATSERDRGTQHF
V: TRBV24-1
J: TRBJ1-5
size: many
D: TRBD1

DNA: TGCGCCAGCAGCTTGGGCGGGGGCTGGTATGGCTACACCTTC
CDR3: CASSLGGGWYGYTF
V: TRBV5-1
J: TRBJ1-2
size: many
D: .

DNA: TGTGCCAGCAGTTACTCAGGGACAGGGGGCGGCGAGCAGTACTTC
CDR3: CASSYSGTGGGEQYF
V: TRBV6-5
J: TRBJ2-7
size: few
D: TRBD1

DNA: TGTGCCAGCAGCCCAACTAGCGGTGCCTACAATGAGCAGTTCTTC
CDR3: CASSPTSGAYNEQFF
V: TRBV18
J: TRBJ2-1
size: many
D: TRBD2

DNA: TGTGCCAGCAGCGTTTGGGCAGAGAGCTCCTACGAGCAGTACTTC
CDR3: CASSVWAESSYEQYF
V: TRBV9
J: TRBJ2-7
size: few
D: .

DNA: TGCAGTGCCGAGTACGGAAAACTGTTTTTT
CDR3: CSAEYGKLFF
V: TRBV20-1
J: TRBJ1-4
size: many
D: .

DNA: TGTGCCAGCAGCTTACTGTCAGGGGGGGCCCAAGAGACCCAGTACTTC
CDR3: CASSLLSGGAQETQYF
V: TRBV7-6
J: TRBJ2-5
size: many
D: .

DNA: TGTGCCAGCAGCCAAGATGGGCAGTATAACTATGGCTACACCTTC
CDR3: CASSQDGQYNYGYTF
V: TRBV4-2
J: TRBJ1-2
size: many
D: .

DNA: TGTGCCAGCAGTTACTTGCGGGAGGGGGGACATGAGCAGTTCTTC
CDR3: CASSYLREGGHEQFF
V: TRBV6-6
J: TRBJ2-1
size: many
D: TRBD2

DNA: TGTGCCAGCAGCCAAGGGTTGGGGAGTCAAGAGACCCAGTACTTC
CDR3: CASSQGLGSQETQYF
V: TRBV3-1
J: TRBJ2-5
size: .
D: .

DNA: TGTGCCAGCAGTATAGCGGGGCAGCCGAGCTATGGCTACACCTTC
CDR3: CASSIAGQPSYGYTF
V: TRBV28
J: TRBJ1-2
size: .
D: .

DNA: TGTGCCAGCAGTGAAGTGACCGGAGGGGCAGATACGCAGTATTTT
CDR3: CASSEVTGGADTQYF
V: TRBV2
J: TRBJ2-3
size: many
D: .

DNA: TGCAGTGCCGGGCAGAAGGACTACGAGCAGTACTTC
CDR3: CSAGQKDYEQYF
V: TRBV20-1
J: TRBJ2-7
size: many
D: .

DNA: TGTGCCAGCAGTTTTACTAGCGGGAGGGACGAGCAGTACTTC
CDR3: CASSFTSGRDEQYF
V: TRBV2
J: TRBJ2-7
size: many
D: TRBD2

DNA: TGTGCCAGCTTGGGCAGGGGATATAATTCACCCCTCCACTTT
CDR3: CASLGRGYNSPLHF
V: TRBV11-2
J: TRBJ1-6
size: many
D: .

DNA: TGTGCCAGCAGCTCCCTGGGGGAGACCCAGTACTTC
CDR3: CASSSLGETQYF
V: TRBV7-9
J: TRBJ2-5
size: many
D: .

DNA: TGTGCCAGCACCTTCGGGACAGGGGCCTACAATGAGCAGTTCTTC
CDR3: CASTFGTGAYNEQFF
V: TRBV12-3/TRBV12-4
J: TRBJ2-1
size: many
D: TRBD1

DNA: TGTGCCAGCTCACCACCTCGGGCGGGCACAGATACGCAGTATTTT
CDR3: CASSPPRAGTDTQYF
V: TRBV18
J: TRBJ2-3
size: few
D: .

DNA: TGTGCCACCAGTGATACAGGACAAGAGACCCAGTACTTC
CDR3: CATSDTGQETQYF
V: TRBV24-1
J: TRBJ2-5
size: few
D: .

DNA: TGTGCCACCAGCAGCCCGTCACGGGACCCGAACACTGAAGCTTTCTTT
CDR3: CATSSPSRDPNTEAFF
V: TRBV15
J: TRBJ1-1
size: many
D: .

DNA: TGTGCCAGCATTAGACTAGCGGGAGGGGGCGAGCAGTTCTTC
CDR3: CASIRLAGGGEQFF
V: TRBV2
J: TRBJ2-1
size: .
D: TRBD2

DNA: TGTGCCAGCTCACCACCGATTAATGAAAAACTGTTTTTT
CDR3: CASSPPINEKLFF
V: TRBV18
J: TRBJ1-4
size: many
D: .

DNA: TGTGCCAGCGGACTAGCGGGAGGCCCCAATGAGCAGTTCTTC
CDR3: CASGLAGGPNEQFF
V: TRBV7-3
J: TRBJ2-1
size: many
D: TRBD2

DNA: TGTGCCAGCAGCTCCGGGGAAACGACTAGCGGCGAAGAGACCCAGTACTTC
CDR3: CASSSGETTSGEETQYF
V: TRBV7-9
J: TRBJ2-5
size: many
D: TRBD2

DNA: TGCAGTGCTAAGGAGCGGTACGAGCAGTACTTC
CDR3: CSAKERYEQYF
V: TRBV20-1
J: TRBJ2-7
size: many
D: .

DNA: TGTGCCAGCAGTGGACACGGGGCCGGAGGCGATACGCAGTATTTT
CDR3: CASSGHGAGGDTQYF
V: TRBV6-1
J: TRBJ2-3
size: many
D: .

DNA: TGTGCCAGCGGCTTTGCGCCTCGGGACGAGCAGTACTTC
CDR3: CASGFAPRDEQYF
V: TRBV7-9
J: TRBJ2-7
size: few
D: .

DNA: TGTGCCAGCAGCTTACTAGCAAATACGCAGTATTTT
CDR3: CASSLLANTQYF
V: TRBV7-9
J: TRBJ2-3
size: many
D: .

DNA: TGTGCCAGCACCGATACGGACAGTTTTGGTGACTATGGCTACACCTTC
CDR3: CASTDTDSFGDYGYTF
V: TRBV6-1
J: TRBJ1-2
size: many
D: .

DNA: TGTGCCAGCAGCCGGACAGGGCTGGGGGAGCAGTACTTC
CDR3: CASSRTGLGEQYF
V: TRBV7-9
J: TRBJ2-7
size: many
D: TRBD1

DNA: TGTGCCAGCAGGAGAGACTCCTACGAGCAGTACTTC
CDR3: CASRRDSYEQYF
V: TRBV7-9
J: TRBJ2-7
size: many
D: .

DNA: TGTGCCAGCAATGAACAGGGGACTACCTACGAGCAGTACTTC
CDR3: CASNEQGTTYEQYF
V: TRBV28
J: TRBJ2-7
size: many
D: .

DNA: TGTGCCAGCAGTGGGGACAGTTCCTACGAGCAGTACTTC
CDR3: CASSGDSSYEQYF
V: TRBV2
J: TRBJ2-7
size: many
D: TRBD1

DNA: TGTGCCAGCAGTGTCGTGACAGGGCGTCGTAATTCACCCCTCCACTTT
CDR3: CASSVVTGRRNSPLHF
V: TRBV2
J: TRBJ1-6
size: many
D: TRBD1

DNA: TGTGCCAGCAGTGGCCCGGGACAGGGCCGTTATGGCTACACCTTC
CDR3: CASSGPGQGRYGYTF
V: TRBV6-1
J: TRBJ1-2
size: many
D: TRBD1

DNA: TGCAGTGCTAGGGACGACACTCGGGACCTGAACACTGAAGCTTTCTTT
CDR3: CSARDDTRDLNTEAFF
V: TRBV20-1
J: TRBJ1-1
size: many
D: .

DNA: TGTGCCAGCAGCTTAGAGGGGGGGGCAGGGTACAATGAGCAGTTCTTC
CDR3: CASSLEGGAGYNEQFF
V: TRBV7-8
J: TRBJ2-1
size: many
D: .

DNA: TGTGCCAGCAGTTTCTCGGAGAACTATGGCTACACCTTC
CDR3: CASSFSENYGYTF
V: TRBV28
J: TRBJ1-2
size: many
D: .

DNA: TGCGCCAGCAGCCAAGTAGGCGGGAGGGCCGCAGATACGCAGTATTTT
CDR3: CASSQVGGRAADTQYF
V: TRBV4-1
J: TRBJ2-3
size: many
D: TRBD2

DNA: TGCGCCAGCAGCTTGGCCGCTAGCGGAGAAGCCTACAATGAGCAGTTCTTC
CDR3: CASSLAASGEAYNEQFF
V: TRBV5-1
J: TRBJ2-1
size: many
D: TRBD2

DNA: TGTGCCAGCAGCTTGCTAGGGAACACCGGGGAGCTGTTTTTT
CDR3: CASSLLGNTGELFF
V: TRBV7-9
J: TRBJ2-2
size: many
D: .

DNA: TGCGCCAGCAGCCGGGAGGGACAGGGGGCCTACGAGCAGTACTTC
CDR3: CASSREGQGAYEQYF
V: TRBV5-1
J: TRBJ2-7
size: many
D: TRBD1

DNA: TGTGCCAGCAGCCAAGGCTCTAGCGGGCTTAGCTCCTACGAGCAGTACTTC
CDR3: CASSQGSSGLSSYEQYF
V: TRBV3-1
J: TRBJ2-7
size: many
D: TRBD2